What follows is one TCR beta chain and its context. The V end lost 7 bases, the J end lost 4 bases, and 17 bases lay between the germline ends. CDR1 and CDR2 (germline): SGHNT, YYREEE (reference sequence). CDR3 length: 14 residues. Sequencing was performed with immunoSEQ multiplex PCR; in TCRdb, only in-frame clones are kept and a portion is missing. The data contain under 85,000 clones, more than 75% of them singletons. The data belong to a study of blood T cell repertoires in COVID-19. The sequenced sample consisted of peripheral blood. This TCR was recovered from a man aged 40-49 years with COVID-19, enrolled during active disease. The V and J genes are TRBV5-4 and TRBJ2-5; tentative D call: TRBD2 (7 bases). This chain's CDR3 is CASSKPGGGETQYF. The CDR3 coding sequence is TGTGCCAGCTCCAAACCGGGGGGCGGAGAGACCCAGTACTTC.